The following is a T cell receptor beta chain sequence with its context. In this sample, this clonotype turned up many times. Its binding antigen is unknown. No base-level quality is on record; no much larger clone is a single base apart. These data are taken from a study of response to subunit inactivated influenza vaccine (dated by TCRdb to the late 2010s). Study-level background: To follow how T cells responded to a trivalent subunit inactivated influenza vaccine, the researchers relied on deep quantitative profiling of the T cell receptor repertoire. Here is what the overall study found, with its caveats: The authors suggested that each seasonal influenza vaccination may recruit only a limited number of new T cells.

The library was made by RT-PCR. Instrument on record: Illumina HiSeq 2500. TCRdb reanalyzed the raw reads on its own, using fastp at Q25 for trimming and MiXCR for clone calling, and kept in-frame beta chains. Every distinct CDR3 protein forms one entry, paired with its most common genes and DNA. The sample table contains a few hundred thousand distinct CDR3 sequences; only one count was recorded for approximately 10% of them. Of the sample, around 10% is held by the ten largest clones. In addition, the sample was reused for a study of T cells expressing NK-cell markers. As the second publication notes: The TCR beta cDNA libraries were made using 5'RACE template switching, a step that added both a universal primer site and unique molecular identifiers. Three sorted T-cell subsets (CD3+CD56+NKG2C+, CD3+CD56+NKG2C- and CD3+CD56-NKG2C+) from eight donors had their TCR beta-chain repertoires profiled. Among the eight sequenced donors, only one was HCMV-seronegative, while the other seven were HCMV-seropositive. In several experiments an anti-gammadeltaTCR antibody was added to restrict sorting to alphabetaTCR-expressing T cells. In more than five donors, the dominant CD3+CD56+NKG2C+ clonotypes were found to rank among the top 10 CD8+ clonotypes and to make up 1.0-7.0% of CD8+ T cells. Those dominant clonotypes were again the most abundant among CD3+CD56-NKG2C+ cells in a handful of donors, at roughly 25-60.1%. It remained unclear whether the expanded NKG2C-expressing T cell clones were specific for HCMV antigens. Randomly selected healthy volunteers, three men and five women, were used as the eight sequenced donors. HCMV serostatus was determined by detecting HCMV-specific IgG in serum with a commercial ELISA kit. Ficoll density gradient centrifugation was used to isolate peripheral blood mononuclear cells from blood. For roughly six donors, bulk peripheral blood T-cell repertoires were additionally sequenced from unsorted PBMC. Priming for cDNA synthesis came from the TCR beta constant segment, and two successive PCR amplification steps followed. The libraries were sequenced on Illumina HiSeq 2000/2500, MiSeq or NextSeq, producing 2 x 150 bp reads. Reads were demultiplexed and grouped by UMI with MIGEC, and clonotypes were assembled and quantified with MiTCR. To exclude erroneous sequences, only TCR cDNA sequences supported by at least two reads were retained. The tcR package was used for downstream repertoire analysis, with clonotypes matched between fractions based on CDR3 nucleotide sequence plus V segment. VDJmatch was used to annotate antigen specificity against VDJdb, with one amino acid substitution in CDR3 allowed.

This TCR derives from a man in his fifties who received an inactivated influenza vaccine. Donor details come from another sample of the same person, matched by shared clones. The sample here was PBMCs from blood, taken on the day of vaccination.

The CDR3: CSPRTGGLQPQHF. The nucleotide sequence is given as TGCAGCCCGAGGACAGGGGGCTTGCAGCCCCAGCATTTT. In this chain, TRBV29-1 is recombined with TRBJ1-5, with 11 middle bases fitting TRBD1. From V the trimming removes 8 bases and from J it removes 7 bases, while the gene matches leave 7 bases of the junction unaccounted for. Taken from cysteine to phenylalanine, the CDR3 has 13 residues. Here the CDR3 DNA is all that survives: 39 bases in frame from base 1. Based on the germline V gene, the CDR1 and CDR2 sequences are SQVTM and ANQGSEA.